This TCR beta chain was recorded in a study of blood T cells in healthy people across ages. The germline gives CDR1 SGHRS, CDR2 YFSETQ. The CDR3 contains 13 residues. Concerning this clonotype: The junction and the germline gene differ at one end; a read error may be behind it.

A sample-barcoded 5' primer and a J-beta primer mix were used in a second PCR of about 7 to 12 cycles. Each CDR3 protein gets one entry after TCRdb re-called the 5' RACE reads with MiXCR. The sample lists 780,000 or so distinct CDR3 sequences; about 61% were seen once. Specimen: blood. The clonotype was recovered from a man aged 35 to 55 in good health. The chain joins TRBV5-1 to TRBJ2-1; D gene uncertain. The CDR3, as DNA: TGCGCCAGCAGCTTGGATAGGAGAGGACGGTCGGTCTTC. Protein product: CASSLDRRGRSVF.